The 2 T cell receptor beta chains below all came from one sample that was sequenced in a study of cytomegalovirus exposure and HLA in healthy donors. Both 60 Vbeta primers and 13 Jbeta primers went into the PCR. The assay was immunoSEQ multiplex PCR, and TCRdb's table has in-frame clones only and misses some. Among roughly 140,000 clones, more than 70% were seen once, and the ten largest hold about 2%. The specimen sequenced was PBMCs. Receptor source: a woman between 40 and 50 years old in good health and CMV-seronegative.

This chain uses TRBV25-1 with TRBJ1-4; D uncertain. Deletions cut 5 bases from V and 4 bases from J, with 5 bases between. Germline V gives CDR1 MGHDK, CDR2 SYGVNS. The CDR3 is 12 residues long. This CDR3 reads CASSRGNEKLFF. CDR3 nucleotide sequence: TGTGCCAGCAGTCGAGGTAATGAAAAACTGTTTTTT.

Remarks on this clone: One end of the junction fails to match germline, which may point to a read error. The rearrangement joins TRBV7-9 to TRBJ2-4; 8 nucleotides align to TRBD1. Germline-derived CDR1 and CDR2 are SEHNR and FQNEAQ (reference sequence). This CDR3 has 18 amino acids. Written as DNA, the CDR3 is TGTTCCAGCAGCTTAGCCCAGGGGGCACTTGGGGCCAAAAACATTCAGTACTTC. Translating it yields CSSSLAQGALGAKNIQYF.